These 25 T cell receptor beta chains were all obtained from the same sample, sequenced in a study of cytomegalovirus exposure and HLA in healthy donors. The primer mix had 60 Vbeta and 13 Jbeta primers. Profiled with immunoSEQ multiplex PCR; TCRdb holds only in-frame clones, not every one. The sample includes over 150,000 clones, under 85% seen only once; the top ten take approximately 3%. Sequencing was carried out using PBMCs. Source of these receptors: a man aged 18 to 30 in good health and CMV-seronegative.

The rearrangement links TRBV6-5 to TRBJ2-7; 11 nucleotides line up with TRBD2. J lost 4 bases, V lost 0 bases, and 2 bases had no gene match. Germline V lookup: CDR1 MNHEY, CDR2 SVGAGI. The CDR3 loop spans 15 amino acids. The CDR3 spells CASSYSLAGGYEQYF. CDR3 coding DNA: TGTGCCAGCAGTTACTCCCTAGCGGGGGGATACGAGCAGTACTTC.

This clone showed up just a few times. V is TRBV11-2 and J is TRBJ1-2; D possibly corresponds to TRBD1 (6 bases). V was clipped by 0 bases and J by 8 bases, with 22 bases between them. The CDR3 has 17 residues. The germline V gene has CDR1 SGHAT and CDR2 FQNNGV. CDR3 loop: CASSLDLTQGNVDGYTF. In nucleotides, the CDR3 is TGTGCCAGCAGCTTAGATCTGACCCAGGGGAATGTAGACGGCTACACCTTC. Filled out from reference TRBV11-2 and TRBJ1-2, the complete variable domain reads EAGVAQSPRYKIIEKRQSVAFWCNPISGHATLYWYQQILGQGPKLLIQFQNNGVVDDSQLPKDRFSAERLKGVDSTLKIQPAKLEDSAVYLCASSLDLTQGNVDGYTFGSGTRLTVV.

This rearrangement joins TRBV7-3 to TRBJ2-1, with 7 bases identical to TRBD1. The germline gives CDR1 SGHTA, CDR2 FQGTGA. V dropped 5 bases and J dropped 6; count of bases not matched to a gene: 7. The CDR3 length is 14 residues. Here the CDR3 reads CASSMARDSNEQFF. The CDR3 region has the DNA TGTGCCAGCAGCATGGCCCGGGACAGCAATGAGCAGTTCTTC. The full variable domain, its missing parts supplied by reference TRBV7-3 and TRBJ2-1, is GAGVSQTPSNKVTEKGKYVELRCDPISGHTALYWYRQSLGQGPEFLIYFQGTGAADDSGLPNDRFFAVRPEGSVSTLKIQRTERGDSAVYLCASSMARDSNEQFFGPGTRLTVL.

The chain uses TRBV6-5 and TRBJ1-3; D not resolved. The CDR3 is made up of 11 amino acids. Germline CDR1 MNHEY, CDR2 SVGAGI. For the CDR3, the DNA is TGTGGGACTGAATCTGGAAACACCATATATTTT. This codes for CGTESGNTIYF.

This clone has a handful of counts. The genes are TRBV5-5 and TRBJ2-7, with D maybe TRBD1 (5 bases). Germline V gives CDR1 SGHKS, CDR2 YYEKEE (reference sequence). CDR3 length equals 15 residues. Trimming stripped 4 bases from V and 3 bases from J, with 17 bases between. The CDR3 nucleotides read TGTGCCAGCAGCCGAGATCCCGAGACAGTCTACGAGCAGTACTTC. As protein: CASSRDPETVYEQYF.

The chain joins TRBV4-2 to TRBJ1-5; tentative D call: TRBD1 (6 bases). CDR3 length equals 12 residues. V lost 4 bases and J lost 6, with 7 bases in between. The V gene's germline CDR1 is LGHNA and CDR2 YNFKEQ. The CDR3: CASSPRGQPQHF. The CDR3 DNA follows: TGTGCCAGCAGCCCCAGGGGTCAGCCCCAGCATTTT.

This clone was seen a handful of times. The gene calls are TRBV18 and TRBJ1-6; 7 nucleotides agree with TRBD1. Germline values: CDR1 KGHSH, CDR2 LQKENI. V was pared by 3 bases and J by 3 bases, with 5 bases of the junction left unmatched. The CDR3 length is 16 residues. CDR3 DNA sequence: TGTGCCAGCTCACCCGGGACAGCGAACTATAATTCACCCCTCCACTTT. Protein sequence: CASSPGTANYNSPLHF.

The rearrangement uses TRBV2 and TRBJ1-1; 7 bases are shared with TRBD1. The germline CDR1 and CDR2 sequences are SNHLY and FYNNEI. The CDR3 runs 15 residues. Trimming took 4 bases from V and 0 from J; bases not matched to a gene: 5. In DNA, the CDR3 is TGTGCCAGCAGTGCTAGACAGGGTATGAACACTGAAGCTTTCTTT. It codes for CASSARQGMNTEAFF.

The chain is built from TRBV6-1 and TRBJ2-7; 8 bases fit TRBD2. The CDR3 has 15 amino acids. The V gene's germline CDR1 is MNHNS and CDR2 SASEGT. V lost 4 bases and J lost 3; bases outside the gene matches: 8. The CDR3 region has the DNA TGTGCCAGCAGTGGTGGGCGGGGGGCCGTCTACGAGCAGTACTTC. This encodes CASSGGRGAVYEQYF.

The chain joins TRBV5-1 to TRBJ2-5; D gene unclear. This CDR3 is 12 amino acids long. Per germline, CDR1 SGHRS and CDR2 YFSETQ. Trimming removed 2 bases at V and 4 bases at J, with 6 bases between. In DNA form, the CDR3 reads TGCGCCAGCAGCTTCCCGGGAGAGACCCAGTACTTC. The encoded protein is CASSFPGETQYF.

In its sample, this clone was seen a few times. This rearrangement joins TRBV7-9 to TRBJ1-2; D is possibly TRBD1 (6 bases). V was trimmed by 4 bases and J by 2 bases, leaving 8 bases between them. Germline V CDR1 and CDR2: SEHNR, FQNEAQ (reference sequence). The CDR3 has 13 amino acids. For the CDR3, the DNA is TGTGCCAGCAGCTCGCAGGGGAACTATGGCTACACCTTC. Translation gives CASSSQGNYGYTF.

The chain employs TRBV18 and TRBJ2-2; 8 bases are a match to TRBD2. This CDR3 has 15 amino acids. The V gene's germline CDR1 is KGHSH and CDR2 LQKENI. V shed 8 bases, J shed 3 bases, and the junction held 8 bases outside the gene matches. This CDR3 reads CASQSRGADTGELFF. Here the CDR3 DNA reads TGTGCCAGCCAGTCGCGGGGGGCGGACACCGGGGAGCTGTTTTTT. Complete variable domain (other parts from reference TRBV18 and TRBJ2-2): NAGVMQNPRHLVRRRGQEARLRCSPMKGHSHVYWYRQLPEEGLKFMVYLQKENIIDESGMPKERFSAEFPKEGPSILRIQQVVRGDSAAYFCASQSRGADTGELFFGEGSRLTVL.

This chain joins TRBV18 and TRBJ2-6; D call uncertain. Trimming shortened V by 3 bases and J by 0 bases, and 6 bases separated the two germline ends. Germline CDR1 reads KGHSH; CDR2 reads LQKENI. The CDR3 loop spans 15 amino acids. CDR3 protein: CASSPWASGANVLTF. CDR3 bases: TGTGCCAGCTCACCGTGGGCCTCTGGGGCCAACGTCCTGACTTTC.

The chain carries TRBV4-2 and TRBJ2-5; 13 bases match TRBD2. The CDR3 covers 18 residues. Per the germline V gene, CDR1 is LGHNA and CDR2 is YNFKEQ. V shed 5 bases and J 0 bases; nucleotides not matched to a gene: 9. This CDR3 reads CASSEGRLAGGYQETQYF. DNA of the CDR3: TGTGCCAGCAGCGAGGGCCGACTAGCGGGGGGTTACCAAGAGACCCAGTACTTC.

The V and J genes are TRBV6-5 and TRBJ1-2; TRBD1 aligns across 7 bases. Losses at the gene ends were 2 bases for V and 5 bases for J; bases not matched to a gene: 5. The CDR3 totals 14 residues. Germline lookup yields CDR1 MNHEY and CDR2 SVGAGI. DNA for the CDR3: TGTGCCAGCAGTTACGACAGGGAAGGTTATGGCTACACCTTC. The encoded protein is CASSYDREGYGYTF.

V usage is TRBV27 and J usage is TRBJ2-1; tentatively, D is TRBD1 (6 bases). This CDR3 is built from 16 residues. V lost 3 bases to trimming and J lost 2 bases, with 14 bases between them. Germline CDR1 MNHEY, CDR2 SMNVEV (reference sequence). The CDR3 sequence is CASSFSSRGAYNEQFF. In DNA form, the CDR3 reads TGTGCCAGCAGTTTCTCCTCCAGGGGAGCCTACAATGAGCAGTTCTTC.

The gene calls are TRBV29-1 and TRBJ2-7; D might be TRBD1 (5 bases). Germline loops: CDR1 SQVTM, CDR2 ANQGSEA. Trimming shortened V by 4 bases and J by 1 base, and 11 bases separated the two germline ends. The CDR3 consists of 13 residues. The CDR3 nucleotides read TGCAGCGTTGTCCTGCAGGGTTCCTACGAGCAGTACGTC. As protein: CSVVLQGSYEQYV.

This chain connects TRBV13 to TRBJ1-1, with a weak D call TRBD1 (6 bases). The germline V and J ends were trimmed by 1 base and 4 bases, with 10 bases remaining between them. The CDR3 length is 14 residues. Germline V gene lookup returns CDR1 PRHDT and CDR2 FYEKMQ (reference sequence). The CDR3 bases are TGTGCCAGCAGCTTAGACAGGGAAGGCACTGAAGCTTTCTTT. This gives the protein CASSLDREGTEAFF.

This rearrangement joins TRBV6-6 to TRBJ2-2, with 10 bases aligning to TRBD1. CDR1 is MNHNY and CDR2 is SVGAGI in the germline V gene (reference sequence). J was trimmed by 7 bases and V by 6 bases; bases with no gene match: 8. The CDR3 runs to 15 residues. The CDR3 coding sequence is TGTGCCAGCAGCGACAGGGGGCGCGTTATCGGGGAGCTGTTTTTT. Protein: CASSDRGRVIGELFF.

In this sample, this clone turned up a few times. The chain links TRBV28 to TRBJ2-2; a weak D match, TRBD1 (6 bases). V was cut by 5 bases and J by 3 bases, with 13 bases left in between. Germline assignment: CDR1 MDHEN and CDR2 SYDVKM. The CDR3 contains 15 residues. CDR3 in DNA: TGTGCCAGCAGTCTGGGGGCGGTCCACACCGGGGAGCTGTTTTTT. Its translation: CASSLGAVHTGELFF.

The rearrangement joins TRBV14 to TRBJ1-3; no clear D gene. Germline V gene lookup returns CDR1 SGHDN and CDR2 FVKESK. The CDR3 covers 15 residues. With 4 bases removed from V and 0 bases from J, the gap between germline ends came to 10 bases. The CDR3 loop reads CASSRADGSGNTIYF. CDR3 in DNA: TGTGCCAGCAGCCGCGCGGATGGCTCTGGAAACACCATATATTTT.

The chain links TRBV27 to TRBJ1-3; D unresolved. Germline V gene sequence: CDR1 MNHEY, CDR2 SMNVEV (reference sequence). V shed 4 bases and J shed 4 bases, with 14 bases lying between them. The CDR3 length is 15 residues. The CDR3 coding sequence is TGTGCCAGCAGTTCCAAAGGGAGGTCGGGAAACACCATATATTTT. Its protein product is CASSSKGRSGNTIYF.

The rearrangement uses TRBV7-2 and TRBJ2-7; perhaps TRBD1 as D (6 bases). V was clipped by 5 bases and J by 3 bases, with 8 bases between them. The CDR3 runs to 12 residues. Germline lookup yields CDR1 SGHTA and CDR2 FQGNSA. The CDR3 spells CASSLTGYEQYF. In DNA form, the CDR3 reads TGTGCCAGCAGCCTGACAGGCTACGAGCAGTACTTC.

The chain joins TRBV18 to TRBJ1-1, with D possibly being TRBD1 (5 bases). The CDR3 length is 13 residues. The ends were cut back, 5 bases at V and 0 bases at J, with 7 bases in the middle. Germline assignment: CDR1 KGHSH and CDR2 LQKENI. CDR3 DNA: TGTGCCAGCTCAGGGGGGATGAACACTGAAGCTTTCTTT. Encoded protein: CASSGGMNTEAFF.

The CDR3 bases are TGTGCCAGCAGCTTGGGACAGGGGGGCTATGGCTACACCTTC. This sequence encodes CASSLGQGGYGYTF. The V call is TRBV7-6, the J call TRBJ1-2, with TRBD1 matching 11 bases. J lost 4 bases, V lost 3 bases, and 1 base had no gene match. This CDR3 is built from 14 residues. CDR1 SGHVS and CDR2 FNYEAQ come from the germline V gene.